This T cell receptor (beta chain) derives from a study of tumor and adjacent non-tumor tissue in lung cancer. Study context: The cohort had around eleven adenocarcinoma, 2 squamous cell and 1 small cell patients.

Three rounds of nested PCR, following a modified ARM-PCR protocol, produced the TCRbeta library. Using its own MiXCR run on the multiplex PCR reads, TCRdb lists one record per CDR3 protein. Of some 70,000 distinct CDR3 sequences in the sample, around 70% were seen once. The template was RNA from unsorted bulk tissue. Distant lung tissue was collected more than 3 cm away from the tumor edge. This clonotype was counted a single time. The receptor comes from a woman aged 50 to 60 with non-small cell lung cancer. The sample was distant non-tumor lung tissue.

Here the CDR3 reads CASSQYRYRANTEVFF. In nucleotides, the CDR3 is TGCGCCAGCAGCCAATATCGTTACAGGGCGAACACTGAAGTCTTCTTT. The chain uses TRBV4-1 and TRBJ1-1; D perhaps matches TRBD1 (6 bases). Germline CDR1 MGHRA, CDR2 YSYEKL. CDR3 length: 16 residues. Trimming left V 2 bases short and J 14 bases short, with 27 bases between.